The 20 T cell receptor beta chains given below trace back to one sample, sequenced in a study of regulatory T cells in long-lasting Graves disease. In building TCR beta libraries, iRepertoire HTBI primers were used together with Arm-PCR of CDR3 regions. TCRdb analysed the multiplex PCR reads with MiXCR anew, one entry per CDR3 protein. The sample includes hundreds of thousands of distinct CDR3 sequences, roughly 20% of them seen just once. Described time point: persistent/refractory GD, antithyroid drugs over 5 years with positive TRAb. The TCR library was made from RNA that had been extracted from PBMCs in TRIzol. This sample comprised peripheral blood mononuclear cells (PBMCs), obtained when the disease was refractory, from a patient treated with antithyroid drugs. These receptors originate from a female donor with Graves disease.

The rearrangement uses TRBV7-8 and TRBJ2-7; D ambiguous. CDR1 SGHVS and CDR2 FQNEAQ come from the germline V gene. V was pared by 2 bases and J by 4 bases, with 21 bases between. CDR3 length equals 17 residues. The CDR3 DNA reads TGTGCCAGCAGCTTATTGTCTTTTAGAGGTTCAAATTACGAGCAGTACTTC. Protein sequence: CASSLLSFRGSNYEQYF.

This clonotype was seen a handful of times. A junction end diverges from the germline sequence, so it may reflect a read error. V gene TRBV4-1 combines with J gene TRBJ2-5, with TRBD1 as a possible D gene (6 bases). The length of the CDR3 is 17 residues. Germline V gene data show CDR1 as MGHRA and CDR2 as YSYEKL. This CDR3 is CASSQDGQTPYQETRYF. Here the CDR3 DNA reads TGCGCCAGCAGCCAAGATGGACAGACACCGTACCAAGAGACCCGGTACTTC.

The V and J genes are TRBV29-1 and TRBJ2-2, with a weak D call TRBD2 (5 bases). CDR3 length equals 12 residues. The ends were cut back, 6 bases at V and 7 bases at J, with 12 bases in the middle. In germline, CDR1 is SQVTM, CDR2 ANQGSEA. CDR3 sequence reads: CSVTNGIGELFF. Here the CDR3 DNA reads TGCAGCGTGACTAATGGGATCGGGGAGCTGTTTTTT.

This clonotype has only one observation. The chain joins TRBV12-3 or TRBV12-4 to TRBJ2-1; 8 nucleotides match TRBD2. Trimming cost V 5 bases and J 4 bases; bases outside gene matches: 7. The CDR3 length is 15 residues. The CDR3 DNA follows: TGTGCCAGCAGTGCTACTAGCGGACATTACAATGAGCAGTTCTTC. It specifies CASSATSGHYNEQFF.

A few counts support this clonotype. CDR3 residues: CASSQDSGQRNQPQHF. In DNA, the CDR3 is TGCGCCAGCAGCCAAGATAGTGGTCAGCGCAATCAGCCCCAGCATTTT. The chain is built from TRBV4-1 and TRBJ1-5; no reliable D call. This CDR3 comprises 16 residues. Trimming shortened V by 0 bases and J by 2 bases, and 11 bases separated the two germline ends. The germline V gene has CDR1 MGHRA and CDR2 YSYEKL.

The table lists this clonotype with a few counts. The V and J genes are TRBV7-9 and TRBJ2-7; TRBD1 agrees at 8 bases. The trim removed 5 bases at V and 5 bases at J, leaving 17 bases unmatched. CDR3 length equals 17 residues. The germline V gene has CDR1 SEHNR and CDR2 FQNEAQ (reference sequence). DNA of the CDR3: TGTGCCAGCAGCCCACCTCCCCTGGACAGGGTTTTGCACGAGCAGTACTTC. Protein: CASSPPPLDRVLHEQYF.

This clonotype has ten or more counts. This rearrangement joins TRBV5-1 to TRBJ2-7; D not resolved. The CDR3 extends over 13 amino acids. CDR1 SGHRS and CDR2 YFSETQ come from the germline V gene. Trimming pared 1 base from V and 3 bases from J, leaving 8 bases between. CDR3 protein: CASSLPQNYEQYF. CDR3 in DNA: TGCGCCAGCAGCTTGCCGCAGAACTACGAGCAGTACTTC.

The V and J genes are TRBV20-1 and TRBJ2-7; TRBD2 might be the D (5 bases). The germline gives CDR1 DFQATT, CDR2 SNEGSKA (reference sequence). The V gene lost 6 bases and the J gene lost 4 bases, with 16 bases spanning the gap. The CDR3 consists of 13 residues. The CDR3 sequence: CSARGLANYEQYF. Written as DNA, the CDR3 is TGCAGTGCCCGCGGCCTAGCCAATTACGAGCAGTACTTC.

This clonotype occurred many times. The V gene is TRBV27, the J gene TRBJ2-2; 13 bases are a match to TRBD2. This CDR3 contains 14 residues. Germline assignment: CDR1 MNHEY and CDR2 SMNVEV (reference sequence). V lost 7 bases and J lost 5; bases outside the gene matches: 1. The CDR3 nucleotides are TGTGCCAGCAAACTAGCGGGAGGGACCGGGGAGCTGTTTTTT. Residues: CASKLAGGTGELFF.

This clonotype was detected a few times. This chain links TRBV5-1 with TRBJ2-7, with 8 positions matching TRBD1. This CDR3 has 15 amino acids. Germline CDR1 reads SGHRS; CDR2 reads YFSETQ. Unmatched junction bases numbered 5, after V lost 1 base and J lost 2 bases. The CDR3 DNA reads TGCGCCAGCAGCTTGACAGGGGGTTCCGCCTACGAGCAGTACTTC. This codes for CASSLTGGSAYEQYF.

Comments on this clonotype: A much larger clone lies one base from this, so it may be a read error. Lacking the conserved final phenylalanine or tryptophan, this CDR3 likely reflects a read error. This rearrangement joins TRBV11-3 to TRBJ2-7; D remains unclear. Germline values: CDR1 SGHNT, CDR2 YENEEA. The CDR3 sequence is 13 residues long. V lost 1 base and J lost 3, with 7 bases in between. In nucleotides, the CDR3 is TGTGCCAGCAGCTTAGGGTCGGACTACGAGCAGTACTCC. Protein product: CASSLGSDYEQYS.

This clonotype was observed many times. The chain combines TRBV28 with TRBJ2-2; 9 nucleotides match TRBD1. The CDR3 runs 18 residues. Germline V gene data show CDR1 as MDHEN and CDR2 as SYDVKM. After removal of 10 bases from V and 4 bases from J, the junction contained 19 bases not matched to a gene. The CDR3 DNA reads as TGTGCCACCTTCACCCTCTTTCTGGGACAGGGCGTCACCGGGGAGCTGTTTTTT. This encodes CATFTLFLGQGVTGELFF.

The sample holds many counts of this clonotype. As DNA, the CDR3 is TGTGCCAGCAGTTTTCGTCCGGCTGGAAACACCATATATTTT. Translated, it gives CASSFRPAGNTIYF. The rearrangement joins TRBV28 to TRBJ1-3, with D unclear. The CDR3 loop spans 14 amino acids. Deletions cut 3 bases from V and 2 bases from J, with 8 bases between. Looked up from germline, CDR1 is MDHEN and CDR2 is SYDVKM.

This clonotype appeared a single time. The gene calls are TRBV2 and TRBJ2-1; TRBD1 aligns across 9 bases. V was pared by 10 bases and J by 2 bases, with 6 bases of the junction left unmatched. CDR1 and CDR2 (germline): SNHLY, FYNNEI. CDR3 length equals 14 residues. CDR3 sequence: CANPRDRAYNEQFF. The CDR3, as DNA: TGTGCCAACCCCCGGGACAGGGCCTACAATGAGCAGTTCTTC. The complete variable domain, with remaining parts taken from reference TRBV2 and TRBJ2-1, reads EPEVTQTPSHQVTQMGQEVILRCVPISNHLYFYWYRQILGQKVEFLVSFYNNEISEKSEIFDDQFSVERPDGSNFTLKIRSTKLEDSAMYFCANPRDRAYNEQFFGPGTRLTVL.

The V and J genes are TRBV11-2 and TRBJ1-6; D call uncertain. The CDR3 runs 13 residues. Trimming shortened V by 5 bases and J by 9 bases, and 11 bases separated the two germline ends. From germline, CDR1 is SGHAT and CDR2 FQNNGV. CDR3 in amino acids: CASSHEPTSPLHF. The CDR3 DNA sequence: TGTGCCAGCAGCCACGAGCCCACTTCACCCCTCCACTTT.

This clonotype was counted ten times or more. The V gene is TRBV18, the J gene TRBJ1-2; TRBD1 might be the D (6 bases). The germline gives CDR1 KGHSH, CDR2 LQKENI. Trimming stripped 1 base from V and 1 base from J, with 7 bases between. The CDR3 runs 14 residues. CDR3 nucleotides: TGTGCCAGCTCACCACGACAGGATAACTATGGCTACACCTTC. As protein: CASSPRQDNYGYTF.

The table lists this clonotype with a few counts. In nucleotides, the CDR3 is TGTGCCAGCAGCTTGGAACGAGGGCTGGGGATGGCTTTCTTT. This gives the protein CASSLERGLGMAFF. The rearrangement joins TRBV5-6 to TRBJ1-1; D remains ambiguous. Germline values: CDR1 SGHDT, CDR2 YYEEEE. V lost 0 bases and J lost 11, with 17 bases in between. The CDR3 spans 14 residues.

This clonotype was detected many times. CDR3 sequence (DNA): TGTGCCAGCAGTTACGCGGGGCCCCTCCACGAGCAGTACTTC. It is translated as CASSYAGPLHEQYF. The rearrangement uses TRBV6-5 and TRBJ2-7; possible D gene TRBD2, 6 bases. V lost 2 bases to trimming and J lost 5 bases, with 13 bases between them. CDR1 is MNHEY and CDR2 is SVGAGI in the germline V gene. CDR3 size: 14 residues.

This clonotype was found many times. The rearrangement uses TRBV12-3 or TRBV12-4 and TRBJ2-7; possible D gene TRBD1, 6 bases. V was trimmed by 4 bases and J by 1 base, leaving 11 bases between them. The CDR3 is 14 amino acids. The CDR3 reads CASSSPGHSYEQYF. CDR3 nucleotides: TGTGCCAGCAGTTCGCCGGGACATTCCTACGAGCAGTACTTC.

This clonotype has at least ten counts. The genes are TRBV6-1 and TRBJ2-7, with D possibly being TRBD1 or TRBD2 (5 bases each). V shed 7 bases and J shed 4 bases, with 14 bases lying between them. Germline values: CDR1 MNHNS, CDR2 SASEGT. The CDR3 is 13 residues long. CDR3 sequence reads: CASTSTGQYEQYF. The DNA for the CDR3 is TGTGCCAGCACTTCTACGGGGCAGTACGAGCAGTACTTC.